Only one count was recorded for the clone carrying this T cell receptor (beta chain). The germline CDR1 and CDR2 sequences are SGHRS and YFSETQ. Trimming left V 4 bases short and J 0 bases short, with 14 bases between. The CDR3 has 16 amino acids. Some clones are missing from TCRdb's copy, which holds only in-frame ones; the method was immunoSEQ multiplex PCR. The table records tens of thousands of clones, roughly 88% of them present only once. This specimen comes from a study of blood T cell repertoires in COVID-19. The receptor's source is a woman of 80 years or more with acute or convalescent COVID-19. The V gene is TRBV5-1, the J gene TRBJ2-1; D perhaps matches TRBD1 (6 bases). The sequencing input was peripheral blood. CDR3 DNA sequence: TGCGCCAGCAGCCTAAGACAGGTTACCTCCTACAATGAGCAGTTCTTC. Translated: CASSLRQVTSYNEQFF.